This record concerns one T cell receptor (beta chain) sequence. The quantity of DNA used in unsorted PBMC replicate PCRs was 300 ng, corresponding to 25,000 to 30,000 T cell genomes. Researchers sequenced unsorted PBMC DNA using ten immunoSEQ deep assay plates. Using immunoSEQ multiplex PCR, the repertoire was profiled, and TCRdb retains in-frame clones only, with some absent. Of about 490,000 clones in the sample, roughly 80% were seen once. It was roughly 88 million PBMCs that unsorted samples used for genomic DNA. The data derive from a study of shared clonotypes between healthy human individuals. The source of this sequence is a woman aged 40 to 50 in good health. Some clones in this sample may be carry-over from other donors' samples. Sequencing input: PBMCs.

The CDR3 DNA follows: TGTGCCTGGAGTGGAAAAACAGGGGGACAGCAGTACTTC. Translating it yields CAWSGKTGGQQYF. The rearrangement uses TRBV30 and TRBJ2-7; 8 positions agree with TRBD1. V lost 1 base, J lost 8 bases, and 7 bases stayed unmatched. The CDR3 has 13 residues. Germline V lookup: CDR1 GTSNPN, CDR2 SVGIG (reference sequence).